Shown below are 21 T cell receptor beta chains from a single sample sequenced in a study of CD8 T cells in Susac syndrome. The RNA, about 0.45 to 1 ug, was put through reverse transcription using random hexamers. TCRdb re-called the immunoSEQ multiplex PCR reads through MiXCR, storing one row per CDR3 protein. The profile shows about 250,000 distinct CDR3 sequences, around 95% of them singletons. Sequenced material: CD4+ T cells from PBMCs. The source is a human donor with multiple sclerosis.

In this sample, this clonotype turned up once. The rearrangement links TRBV9 to TRBJ2-1, with 10 bases that match TRBD2. Germline V gives CDR1 SGDLS, CDR2 YYNGEE. Trimming cost V 2 bases and J 2 bases; bases outside gene matches: 1. This CDR3 region has 15 residues. CDR3 loop: CASSVSGRAYNEQFF. The CDR3 DNA sequence: TGTGCCAGCAGCGTGAGCGGGAGGGCCTACAATGAGCAGTTCTTC.

The chain has TRBV2 and TRBJ2-1; 11 bases are shared with TRBD2. Germline CDR1 SNHLY, CDR2 FYNNEI. V shed 5 bases and J 6 bases; nucleotides not matched to a gene: 6. The CDR3 sequence is 15 residues long. CDR3 residues: CASSPLAGVPNEQFF. The CDR3, as DNA: TGTGCCAGCAGTCCACTAGCGGGAGTCCCCAATGAGCAGTTCTTC.

This sequence joins TRBV19 and TRBJ2-4; 11 positions match TRBD1. Trimming removed 5 bases from V and 9 bases from J; junction bases left unmatched: 9. CDR3 size: 15 residues. In germline, CDR1 is LNHDA, CDR2 SQIVND (reference sequence). The CDR3 spells CASSPQLGTGGIQYF. Here the CDR3 DNA reads TGTGCCAGTAGTCCACAACTCGGGACAGGGGGCATTCAGTACTTC. Based on the CDR3 plus reference TRBV19 and TRBJ2-4, the full variable domain is DGGITQSPKYLFRKEGQNVTLSCEQNLNHDAMYWYRQDPGQGLRLIYYSQIVNDFQKGDIAEGYSVSREKKESFPLTVTSAQKNPTAFYLCASSPQLGTGGIQYFGAGTRLSVL.

The gene calls are TRBV28 and TRBJ1-2; TRBD1 matches 8 bases. From germline, CDR1 is MDHEN and CDR2 SYDVKM. The CDR3 has 17 residues. V lost 2 bases and J lost 1; bases outside the gene matches: 9. CDR3 in DNA: TGTGCCAGCAGTTTAACTCGGATGGGACAGGTTAACTATGGCTACACCTTC. As protein: CASSLTRMGQVNYGYTF.

The chain carries TRBV5-6 and TRBJ2-3; 8 bases line up with TRBD2. V shed 4 bases, J shed 5 bases, and the junction held 15 bases outside the gene matches. The CDR3 contains 17 residues. Germline V gene sequence: CDR1 SGHDT, CDR2 YYEEEE. The CDR3 here is CASSPQGFGGARDTQYF. The CDR3 DNA sequence: TGTGCCAGCAGCCCCCAGGGTTTCGGGGGGGCCAGAGATACGCAGTATTTT.

The V call is TRBV7-9, the J call TRBJ2-5; the match to TRBD2 covers 11 bases. Looked up from germline, CDR1 is SEHNR and CDR2 is FQNEAQ (reference sequence). The CDR3 totals 16 residues. V shed 5 bases and J 2 bases; nucleotides not matched to a gene: 7. CDR3 sequence reads: CASSPRLAGLQETQYF. CDR3 nucleotides: TGTGCCAGCAGCCCCCGACTAGCGGGACTACAAGAGACCCAGTACTTC.

This clonotype was detected only a few times. The chain employs TRBV24-1 and TRBJ2-3; 13 bases are a match to TRBD2. V lost 4 bases to trimming and J lost 2 bases; unmatched junction nucleotides: 8. Germline CDR1 KGHDR, CDR2 SFDVKD. CDR3 size: 18 residues. CDR3 sequence (DNA): TGTGCCACCAGTGACACTAGACTAGCGGGGGGCCTCACAGATACGCAGTATTTT. Amino acid sequence: CATSDTRLAGGLTDTQYF.

The chain couples TRBV20-1 to TRBJ1-5; D unresolved. Germline V gene sequence: CDR1 DFQATT, CDR2 SNEGSKA (reference sequence). The length of the CDR3 is 13 residues. Trimming cost V 2 bases and J 2 bases, with 7 bases left between them. The CDR3 sequence is CSARQDRNQPQHF. The CDR3 region has the DNA TGCAGTGCTAGACAGGACCGCAATCAGCCCCAGCATTTT.

The chain carries TRBV5-1 and TRBJ2-6; a weak D match, TRBD1 (6 bases). Germline-derived CDR1 and CDR2 are SGHRS and YFSETQ. Trimming stripped 3 bases from V and 4 bases from J, with 20 bases between. This CDR3 comprises 18 residues. CDR3 amino acids: CASSSGQKIWAGANVLTF. The DNA for the CDR3 is TGCGCCAGCAGCTCCGGACAGAAGATATGGGCGGGGGCCAACGTCCTGACTTTC. Drawing the rest from reference TRBV5-1 and TRBJ2-6, the complete variable domain is KAGVTQTPRYLIKTRGQQVTLSCSPISGHRSVSWYQQTPGQGLQFLFEYFSETQRNKGNFPGRFSGRQFSNSRSEMNVSTLELGDSALYLCASSSGQKIWAGANVLTFGAGSRLTVL.

CDR3 nucleotides: TGTGCCAGCAGCTTTAATAGAATCAGCTCTGGGGCCAACGTCCTGACTTTC. Translating gives CASSFNRISSGANVLTF. The chain recombines TRBV7-8 with TRBJ2-6; no clear D gene. Germline V gene data show CDR1 as SGHVS and CDR2 as FQNEAQ. The V gene lost 3 bases and the J gene lost 0 bases, with 12 bases spanning the gap. The CDR3 length is 17 residues.

The chain recombines TRBV9 with TRBJ2-2; D remains ambiguous. CDR3 length equals 13 residues. Germline loops: CDR1 SGDLS, CDR2 YYNGEE. V was trimmed by 0 bases and J by 6 bases, leaving 6 bases between them. CDR3 in DNA: TGTGCCAGCAGCGTAGTTGTAGCCGGGGAGCTGTTTTTT. Protein: CASSVVVAGELFF.

This clonotype was recorded a few times. The J gene is TRBJ1-5, the V gene TRBV29-1; TRBD1 matches at 10 bases. Per germline, CDR1 SQVTM and CDR2 ANQGSEA. CDR3 length: 13 amino acids. V shed 4 bases, J shed 6 bases, and the junction held 3 bases outside the gene matches. The CDR3 DNA reads TGCAGCGTTGGACAGGGGGCAGGTCAGCCCCAGCATTTT. Translated, it gives CSVGQGAGQPQHF.

The chain recombines TRBV13 with TRBJ2-7; maybe TRBD2 (5 bases). CDR1 and CDR2 (germline): PRHDT, FYEKMQ (reference sequence). The CDR3 is 16 residues long. Trimming pared 0 bases from V and 2 bases from J, leaving 14 bases between. CDR3 in amino acids: CASSLGPAGLPYEQYV. DNA for the CDR3: TGTGCCAGCAGCTTAGGTCCCGCCGGACTGCCCTACGAGCAGTACGTC.

The chain employs TRBV15 and TRBJ2-3; TRBD2 might be the D (5 bases). CDR3 length: 15 residues. The germline V gene has CDR1 LNHNV and CDR2 YYDKDF (reference sequence). V was shortened by 0 bases and J by 4 bases, with 11 bases between the two germline ends. The chain's CDR3 is CATSRDSGVPDTQYF. CDR3 DNA sequence: TGTGCCACCAGCAGAGATTCCGGGGTCCCAGATACGCAGTATTTT.

This chain joins TRBV29-1 and TRBJ2-3; the D is unclear. The V gene lost 4 bases and the J gene lost 7 bases, with 6 bases spanning the gap. Germline V gene data show CDR1 as SQVTM and CDR2 as ANQGSEA. The CDR3 runs to 10 residues. The CDR3 coding sequence is TGCAGCGTTGCATTCAATACGCAGTATTTT. It is translated as CSVAFNTQYF.

This rearrangement joins TRBV7-9 to TRBJ2-1, with D hard to call. V was shortened by 2 bases and J by 2 bases, with 7 bases between the two germline ends. Germline assignment: CDR1 SEHNR and CDR2 FQNEAQ (reference sequence). The CDR3 runs 14 residues. Here the CDR3 DNA reads TGTGCCAGCAGCTTAATAGGGCCCTACAATGAGCAGTTCTTC. Translating it yields CASSLIGPYNEQFF.

The V gene is TRBV12-3 or TRBV12-4, the J gene TRBJ2-7, with D perhaps matching TRBD1 or TRBD2 (6 bases each). This CDR3 contains 15 residues. V shed 5 bases and J shed 3 bases, with 17 bases lying between them. Here the CDR3 reads CASSPGTGDIYEQYV. The CDR3 nucleotides read TGTGCCAGCAGTCCCGGGACTGGGGACATCTACGAGCAGTACGTC.

The chain combines TRBV20-1 with TRBJ1-6; no clear D gene. The CDR3 has 14 residues. Germline V CDR1 and CDR2: DFQATT, SNEGSKA (reference sequence). V was clipped by 5 bases and J by 7 bases, with 15 bases between them. CDR3 residues: CSAFLRNSNSPLHF. In DNA form, the CDR3 reads TGCAGTGCTTTCTTGAGGAACAGCAATTCACCCCTCCACTTT.

The chain employs TRBV6-5 and TRBJ1-5, with TRBD1 identical over 7 bases. J gave up 0 bases and V 1 base, and 3 bases lay outside the gene matches. The germline CDR1 and CDR2 sequences are MNHEY and SVGAGI. The CDR3 totals 16 residues. CDR3 bases: TGTGCCAGCAGTTACTTGGCAGGGGGTAGCAATCAGCCCCAGCATTTT. Its protein is CASSYLAGGSNQPQHF.

The rearrangement joins TRBV5-1 to TRBJ1-2; possible D gene TRBD1, 6 bases. The CDR3 runs 15 residues. Germline V lookup: CDR1 SGHRS, CDR2 YFSETQ. Trimming cost V 5 bases and J 0 bases, with 14 bases left between them. The CDR3 nucleotides read TGCGCCAGCAGATCCGGGACAACTGCTAACTATGGCTACACCTTC. Protein: CASRSGTTANYGYTF.

This clonotype was recorded only once. The V and J genes are TRBV20-1 and TRBJ2-4; TRBD1 aligns across 7 bases. Germline CDR1 DFQATT, CDR2 SNEGSKA (reference sequence). With 5 bases clipped from V and 1 base from J, the junction kept 2 bases outside the gene matches. This CDR3 has 13 amino acids. This chain's CDR3 is CSAPDRAKNIQYF. The CDR3 DNA reads as TGCAGTGCTCCGGACAGGGCCAAAAACATTCAGTACTTC.